One and the same sample provided the 2 T cell receptor beta chains below, sequenced in a study of blood T cell repertoires in COVID-19. The protocol was immunoSEQ multiplex PCR, while the TCRdb copy is restricted to in-frame clones and leaves out a portion. The sample records tens of thousands of clones, roughly 90% being singletons. The sequencing sample was made of peripheral blood. The source of these receptors is a woman aged 55 to 70 with active COVID-19.

The J gene is TRBJ2-2, the V gene TRBV24-1; D not certain. The CDR3 contains 12 residues. Between the trimmed V and J ends, which lost 5 bases and 5 bases, there was a span of 5 bases. CDR1 is KGHDR, CDR2 SFDVKD, per germline. CDR3 coding DNA: TGTGCCACCAGTGGACTTACCGGGGAGCTGTTTTTT. This encodes CATSGLTGELFF.

The chain employs TRBV5-8 and TRBJ2-5; possible D gene TRBD2, 6 bases. CDR1 SGHTS and CDR2 YDEGEE come from the germline V gene. With 4 bases removed from V and 5 bases from J, the gap between germline ends came to 18 bases. This CDR3 spans 15 amino acids. The CDR3 sequence is CASSPPGLLGETQYF. As DNA, the CDR3 is TGTGCCAGCAGCCCACCGGGACTTCTGGGGGAGACCCAGTACTTC.